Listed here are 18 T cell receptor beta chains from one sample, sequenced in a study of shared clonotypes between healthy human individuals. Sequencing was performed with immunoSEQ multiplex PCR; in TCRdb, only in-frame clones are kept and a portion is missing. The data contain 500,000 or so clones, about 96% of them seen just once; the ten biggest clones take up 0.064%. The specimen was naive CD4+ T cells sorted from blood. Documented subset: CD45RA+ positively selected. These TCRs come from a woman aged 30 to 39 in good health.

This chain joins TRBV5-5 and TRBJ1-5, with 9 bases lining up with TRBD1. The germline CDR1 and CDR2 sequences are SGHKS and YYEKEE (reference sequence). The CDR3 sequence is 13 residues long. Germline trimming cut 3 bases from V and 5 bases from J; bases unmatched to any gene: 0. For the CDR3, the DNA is TGTGCCAGCAGCTGGACAGGGGATCAGCCCCAGCATTTT. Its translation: CASSWTGDQPQHF.

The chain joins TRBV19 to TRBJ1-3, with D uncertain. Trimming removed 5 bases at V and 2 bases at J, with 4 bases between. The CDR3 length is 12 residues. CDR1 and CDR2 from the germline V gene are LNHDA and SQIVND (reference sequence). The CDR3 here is CASSYPGNTIYF. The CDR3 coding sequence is TGTGCCAGTAGTTATCCTGGAAACACCATATATTTT.

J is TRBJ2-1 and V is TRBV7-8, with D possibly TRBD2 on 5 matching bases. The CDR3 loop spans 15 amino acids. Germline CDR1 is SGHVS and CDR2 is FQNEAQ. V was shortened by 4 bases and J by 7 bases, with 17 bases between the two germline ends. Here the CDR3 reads CASSSPTRKRNEQFF. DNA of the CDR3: TGTGCCAGCAGCTCCCCCACTAGGAAACGTAATGAGCAGTTCTTC. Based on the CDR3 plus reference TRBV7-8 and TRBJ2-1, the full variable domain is GAGVSQSPRYKVAKRGQDVALRCDPISGHVSLFWYQQALGQGPEFLTYFQNEAQLDKSGLPSDRFFAERPEGSVSTLKIQRTQQEDSAVYLCASSSPTRKRNEQFFGPGTRLTVL.

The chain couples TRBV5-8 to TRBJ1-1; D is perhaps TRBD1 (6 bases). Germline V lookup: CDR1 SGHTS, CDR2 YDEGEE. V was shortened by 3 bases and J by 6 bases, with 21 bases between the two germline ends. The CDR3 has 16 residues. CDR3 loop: CASSSLTGKAMAEAFF. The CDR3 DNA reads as TGTGCCAGCAGCTCTCTAACAGGGAAGGCGATGGCTGAAGCTTTCTTT.

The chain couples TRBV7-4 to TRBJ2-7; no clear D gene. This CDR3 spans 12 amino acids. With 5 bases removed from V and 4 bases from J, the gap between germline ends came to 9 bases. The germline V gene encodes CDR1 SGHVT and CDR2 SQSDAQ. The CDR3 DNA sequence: TGTGCCAGCAGCCCTCGGCGGTACGAGCAGTACTTC. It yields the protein CASSPRRYEQYF.

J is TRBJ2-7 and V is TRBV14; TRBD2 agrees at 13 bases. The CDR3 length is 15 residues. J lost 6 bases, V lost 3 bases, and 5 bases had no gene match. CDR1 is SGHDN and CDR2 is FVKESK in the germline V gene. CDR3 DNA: TGTGCCAGCAGCCAGCGACTAGCGGGAGGATCCGAGCAGTACTTC. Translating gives CASSQRLAGGSEQYF.

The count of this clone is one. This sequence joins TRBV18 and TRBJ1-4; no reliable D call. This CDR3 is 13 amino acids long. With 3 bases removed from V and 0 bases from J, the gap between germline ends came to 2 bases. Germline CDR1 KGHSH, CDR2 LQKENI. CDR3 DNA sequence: TGTGCCAGCTCACCCGCAACTAATGAAAAACTGTTTTTT. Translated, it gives CASSPATNEKLFF.

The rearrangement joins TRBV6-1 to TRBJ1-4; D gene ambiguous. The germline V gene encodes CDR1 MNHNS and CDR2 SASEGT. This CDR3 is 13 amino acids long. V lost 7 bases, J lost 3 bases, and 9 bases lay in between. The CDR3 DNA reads TGTGCCAGCAACTGGATGTCTAATGAAAAACTGTTTTTT. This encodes CASNWMSNEKLFF.

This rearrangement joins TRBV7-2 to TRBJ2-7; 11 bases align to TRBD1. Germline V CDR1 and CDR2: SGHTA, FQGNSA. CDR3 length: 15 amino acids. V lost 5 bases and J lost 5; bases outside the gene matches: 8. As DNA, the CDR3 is TGTGCCAGCAGCCCGGGGACAGGGGGTTTCGACGAGCAGTACTTC. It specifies CASSPGTGGFDEQYF.

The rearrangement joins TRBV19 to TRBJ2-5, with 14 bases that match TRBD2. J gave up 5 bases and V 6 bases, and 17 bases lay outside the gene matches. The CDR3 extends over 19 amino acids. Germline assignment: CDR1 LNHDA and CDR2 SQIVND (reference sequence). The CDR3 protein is CASRASQGLAGVGAETQYF. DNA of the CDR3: TGTGCCAGTAGGGCGTCACAGGGACTAGCGGGAGTGGGGGCCGAGACCCAGTACTTC.

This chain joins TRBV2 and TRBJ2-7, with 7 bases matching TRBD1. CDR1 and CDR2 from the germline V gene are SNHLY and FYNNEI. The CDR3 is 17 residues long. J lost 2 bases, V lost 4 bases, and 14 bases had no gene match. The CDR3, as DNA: TGTGCCAGCAGTGTCATAAACCCCGGGACAGACCCCTACGAGCAGTACTTC. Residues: CASSVINPGTDPYEQYF.

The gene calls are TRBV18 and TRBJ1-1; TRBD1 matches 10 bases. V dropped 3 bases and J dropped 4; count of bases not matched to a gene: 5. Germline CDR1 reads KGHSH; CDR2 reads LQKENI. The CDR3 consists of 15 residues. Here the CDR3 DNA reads TGTGCCAGCTCACCGGAGACAGGGGGCTTCACTGAAGCTTTCTTT. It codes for CASSPETGGFTEAFF.

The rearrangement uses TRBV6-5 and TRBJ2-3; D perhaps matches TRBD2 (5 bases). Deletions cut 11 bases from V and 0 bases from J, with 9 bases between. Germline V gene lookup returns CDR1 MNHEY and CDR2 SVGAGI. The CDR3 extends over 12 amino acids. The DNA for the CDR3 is TGTGCCTCGAGCGGTAGCACAGATACGCAGTATTTT. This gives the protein CASSGSTDTQYF.

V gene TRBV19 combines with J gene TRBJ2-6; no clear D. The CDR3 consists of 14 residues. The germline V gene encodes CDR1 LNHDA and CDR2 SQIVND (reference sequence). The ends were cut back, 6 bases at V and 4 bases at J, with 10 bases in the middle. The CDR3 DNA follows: TGTGCCAGTAGCCCCAGGTCCGGGGCCAACGTCCTGACTTTC. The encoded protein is CASSPRSGANVLTF.

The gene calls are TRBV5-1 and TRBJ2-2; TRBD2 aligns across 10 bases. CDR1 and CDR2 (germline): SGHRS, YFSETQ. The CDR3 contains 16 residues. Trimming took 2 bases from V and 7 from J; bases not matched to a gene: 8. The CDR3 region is CASSFLAGVGGGELFF. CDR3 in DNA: TGCGCCAGCAGCTTCCTAGCGGGAGTTGGTGGCGGGGAGCTGTTTTTT.

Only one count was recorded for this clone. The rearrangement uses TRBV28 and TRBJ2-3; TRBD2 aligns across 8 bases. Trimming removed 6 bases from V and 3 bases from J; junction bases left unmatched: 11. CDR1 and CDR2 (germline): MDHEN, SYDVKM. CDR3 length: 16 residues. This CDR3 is CASSYSGTSRTDTQYF. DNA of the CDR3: TGTGCCAGCAGCTACTCCGGGACTAGTCGAACAGATACGCAGTATTTT.

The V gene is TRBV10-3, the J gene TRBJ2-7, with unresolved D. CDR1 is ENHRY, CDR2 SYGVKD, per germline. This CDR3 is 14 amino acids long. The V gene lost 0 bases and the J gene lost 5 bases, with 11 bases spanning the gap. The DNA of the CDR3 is TGTGCCATCAGTGAGTCAGGGATTGACAACGAGCAGTACTTC. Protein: CAISESGIDNEQYF.

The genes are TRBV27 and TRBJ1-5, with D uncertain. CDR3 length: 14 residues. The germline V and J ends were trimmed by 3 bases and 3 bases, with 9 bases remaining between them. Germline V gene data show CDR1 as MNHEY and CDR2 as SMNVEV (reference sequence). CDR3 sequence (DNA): TGTGCCAGCAGTTTGGAGTCAGTCAATCAGCCCCAGCATTTT. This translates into CASSLESVNQPQHF.